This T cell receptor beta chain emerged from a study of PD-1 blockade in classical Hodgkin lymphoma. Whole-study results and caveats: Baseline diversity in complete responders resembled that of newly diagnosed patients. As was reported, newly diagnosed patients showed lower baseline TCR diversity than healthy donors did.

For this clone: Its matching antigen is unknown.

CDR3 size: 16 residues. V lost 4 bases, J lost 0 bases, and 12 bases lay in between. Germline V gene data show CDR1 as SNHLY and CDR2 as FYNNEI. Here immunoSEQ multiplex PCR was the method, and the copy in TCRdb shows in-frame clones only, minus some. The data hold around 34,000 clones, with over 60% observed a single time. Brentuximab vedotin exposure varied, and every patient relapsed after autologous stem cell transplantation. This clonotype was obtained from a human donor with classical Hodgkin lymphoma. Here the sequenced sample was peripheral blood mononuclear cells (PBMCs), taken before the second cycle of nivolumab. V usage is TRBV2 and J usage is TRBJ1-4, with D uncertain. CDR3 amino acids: CASSAEHPATNEKLFF. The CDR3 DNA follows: TGTGCCAGCAGTGCAGAACACCCGGCAACTAATGAAAAACTGTTTTTT.